Given below is one T cell receptor (beta chain) in context. The sample is drawn from a study of early T cells in non-severe SARS-CoV-2 infection. Germline lookup yields CDR1 MDHEN and CDR2 SYDVKM. CDR3 length: 14 residues. V lost 7 bases to trimming and J lost 6 bases, with 19 bases between them. TCRdb itself ran the 5' RACE reads through MiXCR, one entry per CDR3 protein. The table includes about 49,000 distinct CDR3 sequences, roughly 10% detected once. The TCR originated in an adult who was a healthcare worker with PCR-confirmed SARS-CoV-2 infection or an uninfected control (not recorded which). The chain uses TRBV28 and TRBJ2-7; D may match TRBD1 or TRBD2 (5 bases each). Sequences were obtained from whole blood. CDR3: CASNGPGSIGEQYF. The CDR3, as DNA: TGTGCCAGCAACGGGCCAGGGAGTATTGGCGAGCAGTACTTC.